This T cell receptor beta chain was sequenced for a study of T cells in Graves' hyperthyroidism and ophthalmopathy. Study-wide background: At initial diagnosis, before any treatment had begun, peripheral blood was obtained.

Trimming removed 4 bases at V and 0 bases at J, with 11 bases between. Germline V gene lookup returns CDR1 SGDLS and CDR2 YYNGEE. This CDR3 contains 15 residues. Regions amplified from RNA transcripts were the TCR beta CDR3 regions. The HTBI set primed first-round TCR CDR3 RT-PCR. TCRdb used MiXCR to reprocess the multiplex PCR reads, holding one entry per CDR3 protein. The sample shows 300,000 to 400,000 distinct CDR3 sequences, roughly 20% of them seen only once. Hyperthyroidism of Graves' type that showed no ophthalmopathy progression within 18 months was stable. Patients aged 18 to 65 with hyperthyroidism were newly diagnosed, with duration under 2 months. Criteria for exclusion of patients were uncontrolled infection, other autoimmune disease, pregnancy or lactation.

This clonotype originated in a woman in her forties or fifties with Graves' hyperthyroidism. The sequenced sample was blood. The J gene is TRBJ2-1, the V gene TRBV9; maybe TRBD2 (6 bases). CDR3 nucleotide sequence: TGTGCCAGCAGCCCGGGACTTGACTCCTACAATGAGCAGTTCTTC. Its translation is CASSPGLDSYNEQFF. The complete variable domain, with remaining parts taken from reference TRBV9 and TRBJ2-1, reads DSGVTQTPKHLITATGQRVTLRCSPRSGDLSVYWYQQSLDQGLQFLIQYYNGEERAKGNILERFSAQQFPDLHSELNLSSLELGDSALYFCASSPGLDSYNEQFFGPGTRLTVL.